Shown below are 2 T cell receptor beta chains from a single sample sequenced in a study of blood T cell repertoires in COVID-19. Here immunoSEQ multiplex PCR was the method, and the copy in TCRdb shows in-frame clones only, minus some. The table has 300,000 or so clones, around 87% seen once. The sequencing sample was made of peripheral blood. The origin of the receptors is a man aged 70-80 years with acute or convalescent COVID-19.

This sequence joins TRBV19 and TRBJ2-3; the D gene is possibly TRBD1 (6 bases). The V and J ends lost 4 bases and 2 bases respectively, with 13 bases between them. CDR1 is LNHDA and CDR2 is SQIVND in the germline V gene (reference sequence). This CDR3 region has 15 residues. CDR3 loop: CASSNRAEHTDTQYF. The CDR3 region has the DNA TGTGCCAGTAGTAACAGGGCGGAACACACAGATACGCAGTATTTT.

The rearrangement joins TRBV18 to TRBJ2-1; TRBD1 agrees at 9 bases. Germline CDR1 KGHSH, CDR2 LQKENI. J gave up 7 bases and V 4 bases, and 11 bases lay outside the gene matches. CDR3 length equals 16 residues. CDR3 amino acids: CASSQRYRDRDNEQFF. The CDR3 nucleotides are TGTGCCAGCTCACAACGCTACCGGGACAGGGATAATGAGCAGTTCTTC.